This TCR beta chain was profiled in a study of blood T cell repertoires in COVID-19. Study-wide background: Researchers got acute and convalescent COVID-19 samples from the United States, Italy and Spain. PBMCs, B-cell-depleted T cells, or T cells were the source of the cDNA or gDNA that made up the material.

Original processing notes: Researchers report that nucleated cell counts were estimated from reference gene primer amplification. Measured with immunoSEQ multiplex PCR; TCRdb has only the in-frame clones, and not every one. D and trimming come from the DNA, and the V and J calls and clone size come from that table. The data hold 95,000 to 120,000 clones, with 70% to 90% observed a single time. This CDR3 spans 18 amino acids. V gave up 0 bases and J gave up 0 bases, with 17 bases separating them. CDR1 is SGDLS and CDR2 is YYNGEE in the germline V gene. The chain employs TRBV9 and TRBJ2-3, with D possibly matching TRBD2 (6 bases). The receptor was derived from a woman in her 70s who had recovered from COVID-19. The specimen was peripheral blood. The CDR3 nucleotides read TGTGCCAGCAGCGTAGCGCCCCCAGGGAGCGGGAGCACAGATACGCAGTATTTT. This translates into CASSVAPPGSGSTDTQYF.